The 9 T cell receptor beta chains in this list originate from one sample, sequenced in a study of cytomegalovirus exposure and HLA in healthy donors. Primers included in the PCR were 60 Vbeta and 13 Jbeta primers. The table came from immunoSEQ multiplex PCR; TCRdb's copy has only in-frame clones and leaves some out. The sample yields about 120,000 clones, approximately 78% seen once. Input material: PBMCs. The source of these receptors is a woman aged 25-40 years in good health and CMV-seropositive.

The CDR3 nucleotides read TGTGCCAGCAGCCAAGATGGAGCCGGGACAGGGGGCGAAGAGCAGTACTTC. Translating it yields CASSQDGAGTGGEEQYF. This sequence joins TRBV4-2 and TRBJ2-7, with 12 nucleotides matching TRBD1. CDR1 LGHNA and CDR2 YNFKEQ come from the germline V gene. The V segment lost 0 bases and the J segment 7 bases; nucleotides outside the gene matches: 10. This CDR3 spans 17 amino acids.

The table lists this clone with a count of one. CDR3 in DNA: TGTGCCAGCAGTTTGACAGTAGGCACTGAAGCTTTCTTT. It codes for CASSLTVGTEAFF. The chain is built from TRBV27 and TRBJ1-1; tentatively, D is TRBD1 (5 bases). The CDR3 is made up of 13 amino acids. The V and J ends lost 3 bases and 4 bases respectively, with 9 bases between them. The germline V gene encodes CDR1 MNHEY and CDR2 SMNVEV (reference sequence).

V is TRBV5-4 and J is TRBJ1-2; D gene uncertain. Trimming removed 4 bases at V and 8 bases at J, with 18 bases between. Germline V gives CDR1 SGHNT, CDR2 YYREEE (reference sequence). This CDR3 is 14 amino acids long. CDR3 nucleotide sequence: TGTGCCAGCAGCCGGGTGGGTGAGGTTTACGGCTACACCTTC. This gives the protein CASSRVGEVYGYTF.

The rearrangement joins TRBV5-1 to TRBJ2-5, with 7 bases identical to TRBD1. From germline, CDR1 is SGHRS and CDR2 YFSETQ. Losses at the gene ends were 5 bases for V and 2 bases for J; bases not matched to a gene: 6. This CDR3 is built from 14 residues. The CDR3 sequence: CASSRDSAQETQYF. The DNA of the CDR3 is TGCGCCAGCAGTCGGGACAGCGCTCAAGAGACCCAGTACTTC.

The J gene is TRBJ1-1, the V gene TRBV10-3, with TRBD1 as a possible D gene (5 bases). The CDR3 contains 13 residues. Germline-derived CDR1 and CDR2 are ENHRY and SYGVKD. The ends were cut back, 7 bases at V and 1 base at J, with 10 bases in the middle. The CDR3 spells CAITMTENTEAFF. CDR3 DNA: TGTGCCATCACCATGACAGAGAACACTGAAGCTTTCTTT.

This CDR3 reads CSAKTIPEAFF. The CDR3 DNA sequence: TGCAGTGCAAAGACAATCCCTGAAGCTTTCTTT. The chain recombines TRBV20-1 with TRBJ1-1; no reliable D call. The germline V and J ends were trimmed by 6 bases and 6 bases, with 11 bases remaining between them. From germline, CDR1 is DFQATT and CDR2 SNEGSKA (reference sequence). This CDR3 comprises 11 residues.

This clone was recorded once. V usage is TRBV5-1 and J usage is TRBJ2-3; D is ambiguous. Trimming took off 3 bases at V and 0 bases at J, with 8 bases between the two ends. This CDR3 has 14 amino acids. The V gene's germline CDR1 is SGHRS and CDR2 YFSETQ. Here the CDR3 DNA reads TGCGCCAGCAGCTCCCAGAGGAGCACAGATACGCAGTATTTT. Translating gives CASSSQRSTDTQYF.

Concerning this clone itself: Other DNA variants within this sample encode the same CDR3. The rearrangement links TRBV5-6 to TRBJ2-7; possible D gene TRBD1, 6 bases. There are 15 residues in the CDR3. The germline V and J ends were trimmed by 4 bases and 5 bases, with 19 bases remaining between them. Germline loops: CDR1 SGHDT, CDR2 YYEEEE. The CDR3 is CASSQQGQGTDEQYF. The CDR3 nucleotides are TGTGCCAGCAGCCAGCAGGGGCAGGGGACGGACGAGCAGTACTTC.

This sequence joins TRBV28 and TRBJ2-1; 8 bases line up with TRBD2. The germline CDR1 and CDR2 sequences are MDHEN and SYDVKM. The J segment lost 5 bases and the V segment lost 4 bases, leaving 7 bases of the junction unmatched. The CDR3 runs to 15 residues. The CDR3 sequence is CASSSPSGGDNEQFF. DNA of the CDR3: TGTGCCAGCAGTTCCCCCTCGGGGGGGGACAATGAGCAGTTCTTC.